This is a list of T cell receptor beta chains from one sample in a study of CD8 T cells in Susac syndrome. Via MiXCR, TCRdb re-called the immunoSEQ multiplex PCR reads, giving one row per CDR3 protein. The repertoire has approximately 220,000 distinct CDR3 sequences, roughly 94% of them found once; the top ten carry approximately 0.081%. The sequenced material came from CD4+ T cells from PBMCs. These TCRs come from a human donor with multiple sclerosis. Each CDR3 is given without its conserved first and last residue. Fields, in order: CDR3 protein, V gene, D gene, J gene. The D gene is left open where the match is weak.

CDR3aa: ATSRDPHPTLFQQF; v_gene: TRBV15; d_gene: .; j_gene: TRBJ2-1
CDR3aa: ASSSGGAPDTQY; v_gene: TRBV2; d_gene: TRBD2; j_gene: TRBJ2-3
CDR3aa: ASSQGEKLF; v_gene: TRBV3-1; d_gene: .; j_gene: TRBJ1-4
CDR3aa: ASSYGLAGGSGYEQY; v_gene: TRBV3-1; d_gene: TRBD2; j_gene: TRBJ2-7
CDR3aa: ASAGWATDTQY; v_gene: TRBV27; d_gene: .; j_gene: TRBJ2-3
CDR3aa: ASSFDPIGTHTSMPQH; v_gene: TRBV12-3/TRBV12-4; d_gene: .; j_gene: TRBJ1-5
CDR3aa: ASSYSTGPDQPQH; v_gene: TRBV6-5; d_gene: .; j_gene: TRBJ1-5
CDR3aa: SVDGGGGNNEQF; v_gene: TRBV29-1; d_gene: .; j_gene: TRBJ2-1
CDR3aa: ASSGVDTEAF; v_gene: TRBV2; d_gene: .; j_gene: TRBJ1-1
CDR3aa: SAGMGESGSEQY; v_gene: TRBV29-1; d_gene: .; j_gene: TRBJ2-7
CDR3aa: ASSQDRTAGGETQY; v_gene: TRBV3-1; d_gene: .; j_gene: TRBJ2-5
CDR3aa: SVRGVGNTEAF; v_gene: TRBV29-1; d_gene: .; j_gene: TRBJ1-1
CDR3aa: SVRTGGLAGELF; v_gene: TRBV29-1; d_gene: TRBD1; j_gene: TRBJ2-2
CDR3aa: ATSRDRSAFQY; v_gene: TRBV15; d_gene: .; j_gene: TRBJ2-7
CDR3aa: ASSQVDNEQF; v_gene: TRBV3-1; d_gene: .; j_gene: TRBJ2-1
CDR3aa: ASSEVGTDYGYT; v_gene: TRBV2; d_gene: .; j_gene: TRBJ1-2
CDR3aa: SVPRVGVDEQF; v_gene: TRBV29-1; d_gene: .; j_gene: TRBJ2-1
CDR3aa: ALIQGKLSTGELF; v_gene: TRBV30; d_gene: .; j_gene: TRBJ2-2
CDR3aa: ASSAVVDTQY; v_gene: TRBV9; d_gene: .; j_gene: TRBJ2-3
CDR3aa: ASSRTGGSANVLT; v_gene: TRBV7-9; d_gene: TRBD1; j_gene: TRBJ2-6
CDR3aa: ASSQGEISSPLH; v_gene: TRBV3-1; d_gene: .; j_gene: TRBJ1-6
CDR3aa: SARVLPDDLH; v_gene: TRBV20-1; d_gene: .; j_gene: TRBJ1-6
CDR3aa: ASSGEAEAF; v_gene: TRBV2; d_gene: .; j_gene: TRBJ1-1
CDR3aa: AWKTTGGNGYT; v_gene: TRBV30; d_gene: .; j_gene: TRBJ1-2
CDR3aa: ASSVRGLANYGEQF; v_gene: TRBV7-2; d_gene: .; j_gene: TRBJ2-1
CDR3aa: ASSQDNSNVLT; v_gene: TRBV14; d_gene: .; j_gene: TRBJ2-6
CDR3aa: SARIWDRRYNEQF; v_gene: TRBV20-1; d_gene: .; j_gene: TRBJ2-1
CDR3aa: ASSLPSGGGTQY; v_gene: TRBV9; d_gene: TRBD2; j_gene: TRBJ2-5
CDR3aa: ASSSPPGGASQY; v_gene: TRBV12-3/TRBV12-4; d_gene: TRBD1; j_gene: TRBJ2-5
CDR3aa: ASINRDSPNTEAF; v_gene: TRBV19; d_gene: TRBD1; j_gene: TRBJ1-1
CDR3aa: ASVGLPGDEQY; v_gene: TRBV5-1; d_gene: .; j_gene: TRBJ2-7
CDR3aa: ATSRDLAGNQPQH; v_gene: TRBV15; d_gene: .; j_gene: TRBJ1-5
CDR3aa: ASTRGRSYNEQF; v_gene: TRBV13; d_gene: .; j_gene: TRBJ2-1
CDR3aa: ASKMDSNSPLH; v_gene: TRBV19; d_gene: .; j_gene: TRBJ1-6
CDR3aa: SARGQGLISPLH; v_gene: TRBV20-1; d_gene: TRBD1; j_gene: TRBJ1-6
CDR3aa: ASSSTGAGNEKLF; v_gene: TRBV5-1; d_gene: .; j_gene: TRBJ1-4
CDR3aa: AWRTLGLGGYT; v_gene: TRBV30; d_gene: .; j_gene: TRBJ1-2
CDR3aa: ASSPASGGAGDTQY; v_gene: TRBV5-6; d_gene: TRBD2; j_gene: TRBJ2-3
CDR3aa: SVTRQSSYT; v_gene: TRBV29-1; d_gene: .; j_gene: TRBJ1-2
CDR3aa: ASSQDRPGRCL; v_gene: TRBV3-1; d_gene: .; j_gene: TRBJ1-1
CDR3aa: ASSSGMDTQY; v_gene: TRBV28; d_gene: .; j_gene: TRBJ2-3
CDR3aa: ASSPRDRDGYT; v_gene: TRBV27; d_gene: TRBD1; j_gene: TRBJ1-2
CDR3aa: ASSHEGSSYNEQF; v_gene: TRBV12-3/TRBV12-4; d_gene: .; j_gene: TRBJ2-1
CDR3aa: ASSYWPGPQRGYT; v_gene: TRBV6-5; d_gene: .; j_gene: TRBJ1-2
CDR3aa: ASSLWGGGTGSYNEQF; v_gene: TRBV7-2; d_gene: TRBD1; j_gene: TRBJ2-1